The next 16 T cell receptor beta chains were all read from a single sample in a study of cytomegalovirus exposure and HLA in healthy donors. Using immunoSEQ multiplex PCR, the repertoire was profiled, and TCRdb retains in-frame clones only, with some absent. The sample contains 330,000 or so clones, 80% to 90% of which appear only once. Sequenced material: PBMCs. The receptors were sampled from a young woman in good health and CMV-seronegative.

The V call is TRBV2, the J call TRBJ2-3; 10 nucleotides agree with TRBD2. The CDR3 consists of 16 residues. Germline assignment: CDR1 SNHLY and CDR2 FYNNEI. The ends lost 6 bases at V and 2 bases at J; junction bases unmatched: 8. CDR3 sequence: CASSLRTSGVTDTQYF. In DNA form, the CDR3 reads TGTGCCAGCAGCCTTAGGACTAGCGGAGTCACAGATACGCAGTATTTT.

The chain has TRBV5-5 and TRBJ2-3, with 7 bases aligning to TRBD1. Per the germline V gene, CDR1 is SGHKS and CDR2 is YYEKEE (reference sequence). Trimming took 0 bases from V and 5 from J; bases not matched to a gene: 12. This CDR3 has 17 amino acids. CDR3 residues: CASSLALLDRAGDTQYF. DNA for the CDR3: TGTGCCAGCAGCTTGGCCCTCCTTGACAGGGCCGGAGATACGCAGTATTTT.

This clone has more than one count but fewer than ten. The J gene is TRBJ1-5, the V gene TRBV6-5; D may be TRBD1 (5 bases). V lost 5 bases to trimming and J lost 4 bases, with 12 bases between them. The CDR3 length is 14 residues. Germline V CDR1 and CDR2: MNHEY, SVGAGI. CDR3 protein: CASSAGGGNQPQHF. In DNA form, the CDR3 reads TGTGCCAGCAGTGCCGGGGGGGGGAATCAGCCCCAGCATTTT.

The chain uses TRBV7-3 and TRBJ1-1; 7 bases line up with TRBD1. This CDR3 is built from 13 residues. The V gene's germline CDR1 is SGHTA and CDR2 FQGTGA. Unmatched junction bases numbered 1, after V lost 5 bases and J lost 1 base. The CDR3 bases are TGTGCCAGCAGCAGGGACAGGAACACTGAAGCTTTCTTT. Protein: CASSRDRNTEAFF.

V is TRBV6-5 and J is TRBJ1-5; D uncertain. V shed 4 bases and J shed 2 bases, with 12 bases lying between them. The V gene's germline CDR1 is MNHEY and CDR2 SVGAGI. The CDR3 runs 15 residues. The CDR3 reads CASSSRPAGNQPQHF. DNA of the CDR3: TGTGCCAGCAGTTCCCGGCCGGCGGGCAATCAGCCCCAGCATTTT.

CDR3 sequence reads: CASSSSGQGARGEKLFF. CDR3 DNA sequence: TGTGCCAGCAGCTCGTCGGGACAGGGGGCGCGGGGGGAAAAACTGTTTTTT. The chain couples TRBV7-2 to TRBJ1-4; 12 nucleotides align to TRBD1. J gave up 8 bases and V 4 bases, and 11 bases lay outside the gene matches. The germline CDR1 and CDR2 sequences are SGHTA and FQGNSA. This CDR3 spans 17 amino acids.

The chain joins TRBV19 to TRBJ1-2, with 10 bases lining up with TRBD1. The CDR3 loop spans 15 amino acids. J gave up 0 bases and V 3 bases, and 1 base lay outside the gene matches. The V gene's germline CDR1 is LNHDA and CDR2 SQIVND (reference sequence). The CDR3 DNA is TGTGCCAGTAGTATTGGACAGGGGGCTAACTATGGCTACACCTTC. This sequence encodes CASSIGQGANYGYTF.

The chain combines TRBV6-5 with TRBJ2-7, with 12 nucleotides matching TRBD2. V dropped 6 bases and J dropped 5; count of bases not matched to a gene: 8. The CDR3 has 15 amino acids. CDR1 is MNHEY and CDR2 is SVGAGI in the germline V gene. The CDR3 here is CASSPARLAGDEQYF. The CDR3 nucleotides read TGTGCCAGCAGCCCCGCCAGACTAGCGGGAGACGAGCAGTACTTC.

The CDR3, as DNA: TGTGCCAGCATGGCCGGGAGCTCCTACGAGCAGTACTTC. Translation: CASMAGSSYEQYF. J is TRBJ2-7 and V is TRBV6-5; D perhaps matches TRBD2 (6 bases). Germline loops: CDR1 MNHEY, CDR2 SVGAGI. V dropped 7 bases and J dropped 0 bases, with 10 bases sitting between them. This CDR3 contains 13 residues.

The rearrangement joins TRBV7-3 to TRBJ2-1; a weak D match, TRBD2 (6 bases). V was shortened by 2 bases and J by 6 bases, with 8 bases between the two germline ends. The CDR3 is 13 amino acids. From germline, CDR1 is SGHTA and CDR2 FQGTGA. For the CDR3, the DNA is TGTGCCAGCAGCTTATACGGGGGCAATGAGCAGTTCTTC. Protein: CASSLYGGNEQFF.

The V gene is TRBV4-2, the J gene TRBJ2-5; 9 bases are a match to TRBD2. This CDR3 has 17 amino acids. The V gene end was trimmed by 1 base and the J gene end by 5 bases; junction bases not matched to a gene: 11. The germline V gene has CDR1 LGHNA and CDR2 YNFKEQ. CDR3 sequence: CASSQGRSLAGWETQYF. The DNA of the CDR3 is TGTGCCAGCAGCCAAGGCCGTAGTCTAGCGGGGTGGGAGACCCAGTACTTC.

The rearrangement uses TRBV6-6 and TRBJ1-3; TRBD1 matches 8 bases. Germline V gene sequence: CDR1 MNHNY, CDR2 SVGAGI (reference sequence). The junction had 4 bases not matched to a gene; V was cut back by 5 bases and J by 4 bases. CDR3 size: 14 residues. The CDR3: CASSPRGLGNTIYF. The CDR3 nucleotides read TGTGCCAGCAGTCCCAGGGGGCTCGGAAACACCATATATTTT.

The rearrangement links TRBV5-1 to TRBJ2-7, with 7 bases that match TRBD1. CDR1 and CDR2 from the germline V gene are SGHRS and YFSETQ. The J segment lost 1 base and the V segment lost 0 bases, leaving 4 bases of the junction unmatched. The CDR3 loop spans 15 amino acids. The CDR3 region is CASSLAGTESYEQYF. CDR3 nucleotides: TGCGCCAGCAGCTTGGCCGGGACAGAGTCCTACGAGCAGTACTTC.

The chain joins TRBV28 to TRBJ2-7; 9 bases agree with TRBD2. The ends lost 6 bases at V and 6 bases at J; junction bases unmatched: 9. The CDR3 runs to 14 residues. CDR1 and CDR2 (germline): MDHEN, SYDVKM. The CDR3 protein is CASSISGRSGEQYF. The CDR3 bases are TGTGCCAGCAGCATCAGCGGGAGGAGCGGCGAGCAGTACTTC.

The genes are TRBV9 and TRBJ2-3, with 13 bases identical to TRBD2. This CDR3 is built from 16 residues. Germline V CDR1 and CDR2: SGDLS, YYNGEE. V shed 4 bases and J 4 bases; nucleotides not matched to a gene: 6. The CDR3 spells CASSSGTSGKADTQYF. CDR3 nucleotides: TGTGCCAGCAGCTCCGGGACTAGCGGGAAGGCAGATACGCAGTATTTT.

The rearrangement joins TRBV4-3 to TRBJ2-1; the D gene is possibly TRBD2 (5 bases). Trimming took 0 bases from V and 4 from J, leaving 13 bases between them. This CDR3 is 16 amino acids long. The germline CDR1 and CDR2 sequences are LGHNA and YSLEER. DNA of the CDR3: TGCGCCAGCAGCCAAGATCGGGCAGAGGGATACAATGAGCAGTTCTTC. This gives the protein CASSQDRAEGYNEQFF.